This T cell receptor beta chain was obtained from a study of beta chain features in type 1 diabetes. Overall study results and limits: Type 1 diabetes patients had TCRB CDR3s that were shorter (moderately but significantly so) in all four CD4+ subsets. Equally in patients and controls, PCR might preferentially amplify shorter templates.

The entirety of the isolated RNA underwent reverse transcription, so expressed TCRB transcripts were sequenced. Assay used: immunoSEQ multiplex PCR; TCRdb lists only in-frame clones, some missing. This table has 300,000 to 400,000 clones, roughly 9.6% appearing once. Germline V lookup: CDR1 SGHTA, CDR2 FQGNSA. This CDR3 contains 17 residues. V lost 0 bases and J lost 2; bases outside the gene matches: 6. This clone was seen more than once but under ten times. What it binds is unknown. The chain links TRBV7-2 to TRBJ2-5, with 10 bases aligning to TRBD2. Source material: naive CD4+ T cells from blood. The TCR was taken from a woman between 25 and 40 years old in good health. The CDR3: CASSLAVAGGRQETQYF. DNA of the CDR3: TGTGCCAGCAGCTTAGCGGTAGCGGGAGGTCGGCAAGAGACCCAGTACTTC.